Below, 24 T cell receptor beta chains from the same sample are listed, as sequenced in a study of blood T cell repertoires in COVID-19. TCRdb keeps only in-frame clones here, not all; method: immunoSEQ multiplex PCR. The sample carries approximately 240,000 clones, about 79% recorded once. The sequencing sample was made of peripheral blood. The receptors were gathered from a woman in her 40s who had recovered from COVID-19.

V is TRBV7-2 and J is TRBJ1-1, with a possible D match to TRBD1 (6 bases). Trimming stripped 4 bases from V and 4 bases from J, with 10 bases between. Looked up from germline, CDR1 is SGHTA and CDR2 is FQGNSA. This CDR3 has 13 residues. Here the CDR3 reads CASSWGRGTEAFF. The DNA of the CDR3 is TGTGCCAGCAGCTGGGGGCGAGGCACTGAAGCTTTCTTT.

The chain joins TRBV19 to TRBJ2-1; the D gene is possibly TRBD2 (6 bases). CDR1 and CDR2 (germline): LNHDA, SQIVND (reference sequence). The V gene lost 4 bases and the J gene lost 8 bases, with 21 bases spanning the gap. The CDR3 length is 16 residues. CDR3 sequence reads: CASSTDLLAGFDEQFF. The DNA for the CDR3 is TGTGCCAGTAGTACCGACTTACTAGCTGGGTTCGATGAGCAGTTCTTC.

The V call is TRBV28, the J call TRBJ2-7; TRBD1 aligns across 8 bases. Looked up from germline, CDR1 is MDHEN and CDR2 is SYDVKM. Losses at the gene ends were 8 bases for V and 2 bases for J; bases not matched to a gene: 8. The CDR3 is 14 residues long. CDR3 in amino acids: CASVRGTGPYEQYF. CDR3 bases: TGTGCCAGCGTTCGCGGGACAGGACCCTACGAGCAGTACTTC.

CDR3 residues: CAISDPGVVTEAFF. CDR3 sequence (DNA): TGTGCCATCAGTGATCCAGGGGTGGTCACTGAAGCTTTCTTT. This sequence joins TRBV10-3 and TRBJ1-1; a weak D match, TRBD1 (6 bases). CDR3 length equals 14 residues. In germline, CDR1 is ENHRY, CDR2 SYGVKD. Trimming left V 3 bases short and J 4 bases short, with 12 bases between.

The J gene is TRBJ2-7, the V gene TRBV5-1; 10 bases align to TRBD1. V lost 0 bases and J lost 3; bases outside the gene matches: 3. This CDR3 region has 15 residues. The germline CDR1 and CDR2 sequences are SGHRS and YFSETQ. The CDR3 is CASSLAGTGDYEQYF. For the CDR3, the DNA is TGCGCCAGCAGCTTGGCCGGGACAGGGGACTACGAGCAGTACTTC. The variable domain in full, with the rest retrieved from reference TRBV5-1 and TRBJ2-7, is KAGVTQTPRYLIKTRGQQVTLSCSPISGHRSVSWYQQTPGQGLQFLFEYFSETQRNKGNFPGRFSGRQFSNSRSEMNVSTLELGDSALYLCASSLAGTGDYEQYFGPGTRLTVT.

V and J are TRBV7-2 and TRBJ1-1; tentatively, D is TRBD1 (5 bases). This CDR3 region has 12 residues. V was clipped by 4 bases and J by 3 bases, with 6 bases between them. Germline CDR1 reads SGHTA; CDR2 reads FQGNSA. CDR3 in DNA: TGTGCCAGCAGCTGGGGGGACACTGAAGCTTTCTTT. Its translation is CASSWGDTEAFF. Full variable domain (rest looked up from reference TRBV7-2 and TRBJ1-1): GAGVSQSPSNKVTEKGKDVELRCDPISGHTALYWYRQSLGQGLEFLIYFQGNSAPDKSGLPSDRFSAERTGGSVSTLTIQRTQQEDSAVYLCASSWGDTEAFFGQGTRLTVV.

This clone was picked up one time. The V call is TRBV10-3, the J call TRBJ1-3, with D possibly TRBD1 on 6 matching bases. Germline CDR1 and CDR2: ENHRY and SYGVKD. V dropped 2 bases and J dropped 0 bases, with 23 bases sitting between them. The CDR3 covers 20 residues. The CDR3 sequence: CAISETSFGQSHISGNTIYF. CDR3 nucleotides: TGTGCCATCAGTGAGACCTCCTTCGGACAGTCGCACATCTCTGGAAACACCATATATTTT.

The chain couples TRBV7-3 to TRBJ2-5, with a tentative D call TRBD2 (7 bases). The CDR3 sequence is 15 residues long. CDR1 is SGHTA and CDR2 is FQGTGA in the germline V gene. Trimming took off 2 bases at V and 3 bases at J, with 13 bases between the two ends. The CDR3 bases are TGTGCCAGCAGCTTAGGGGGGGCGCTGAAAGAGACCCAGTACTTC. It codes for CASSLGGALKETQYF. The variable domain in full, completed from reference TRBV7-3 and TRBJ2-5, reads GAGVSQTPSNKVTEKGKYVELRCDPISGHTALYWYRQSLGQGPEFLIYFQGTGAADDSGLPNDRFFAVRPEGSVSTLKIQRTERGDSAVYLCASSLGGALKETQYFGPGTRLLVL.

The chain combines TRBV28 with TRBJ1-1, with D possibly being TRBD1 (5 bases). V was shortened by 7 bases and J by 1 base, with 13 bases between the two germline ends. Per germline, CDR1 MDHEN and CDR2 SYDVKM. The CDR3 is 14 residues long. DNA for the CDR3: TGTGCCAGCACCTTTATACAGGAGAACACTGAAGCTTTCTTT. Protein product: CASTFIQENTEAFF. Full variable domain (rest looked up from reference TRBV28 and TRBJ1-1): DVKVTQSSRYLVKRTGEKVFLECVQDMDHENMFWYRQDPGLGLRLIYFSYDVKMKEKGDIPEGYSVSREKKERFSLILESASTNQTSMYLCASTFIQENTEAFFGQGTRLTVV.

The CDR3 nucleotides are TGTGCCAGCAGGGGGACAGCTAACTATGGCTACACCTTC. Its translation is CASRGTANYGYTF. V gene TRBV27 combines with J gene TRBJ1-2, with 7 nucleotides matching TRBD1. The CDR3 consists of 13 residues. V lost 6 bases to trimming and J lost 0 bases; unmatched junction nucleotides: 1. Germline loops: CDR1 MNHEY, CDR2 SMNVEV (reference sequence).

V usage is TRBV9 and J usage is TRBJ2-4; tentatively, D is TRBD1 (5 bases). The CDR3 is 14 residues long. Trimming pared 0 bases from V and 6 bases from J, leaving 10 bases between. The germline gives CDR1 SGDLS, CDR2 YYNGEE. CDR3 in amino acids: CASSVDRQGNIQYF. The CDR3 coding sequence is TGTGCCAGCAGCGTAGACCGGCAGGGAAACATTCAGTACTTC. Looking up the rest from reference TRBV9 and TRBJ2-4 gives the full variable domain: DSGVTQTPKHLITATGQRVTLRCSPRSGDLSVYWYQQSLDQGLQFLIQYYNGEERAKGNILERFSAQQFPDLHSELNLSSLELGDSALYFCASSVDRQGNIQYFGAGTRLSVL.

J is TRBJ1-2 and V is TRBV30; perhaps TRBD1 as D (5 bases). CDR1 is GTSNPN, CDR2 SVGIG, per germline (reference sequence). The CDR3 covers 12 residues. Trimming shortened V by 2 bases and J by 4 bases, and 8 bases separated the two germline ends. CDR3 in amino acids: CAWSMGPYGYTF. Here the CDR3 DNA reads TGTGCCTGGAGTATGGGGCCCTATGGCTACACCTTC.

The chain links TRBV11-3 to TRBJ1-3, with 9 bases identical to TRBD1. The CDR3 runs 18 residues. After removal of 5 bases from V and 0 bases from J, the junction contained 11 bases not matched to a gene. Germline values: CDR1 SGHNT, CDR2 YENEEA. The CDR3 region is CASSPRQGDSFSGNTIYF. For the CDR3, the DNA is TGTGCCAGCAGCCCAAGACAGGGGGACTCCTTCTCTGGAAACACCATATATTTT. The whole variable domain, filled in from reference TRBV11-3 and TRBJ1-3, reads EAGVVQSPRYKIIEKKQPVAFWCNPISGHNTLYWYLQNLGQGPELLIRYENEEAVDDSQLPKDRFSAERLKGVDSTLKIQPAELGDSAVYLCASSPRQGDSFSGNTIYFGEGSWLTVV.

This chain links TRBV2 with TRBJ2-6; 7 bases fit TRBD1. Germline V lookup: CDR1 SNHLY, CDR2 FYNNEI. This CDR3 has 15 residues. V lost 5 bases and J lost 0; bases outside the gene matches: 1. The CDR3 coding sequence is TGTGCCAGCAGTACAGGGGACTCTGGGGCCAACGTCCTGACTTTC. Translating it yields CASSTGDSGANVLTF.

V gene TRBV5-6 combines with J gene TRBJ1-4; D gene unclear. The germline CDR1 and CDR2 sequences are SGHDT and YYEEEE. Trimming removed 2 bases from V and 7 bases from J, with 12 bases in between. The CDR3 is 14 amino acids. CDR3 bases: TGTGCCAGCAGCTTCCCGGGTGTCGGTGAAAAACTGTTTTTT. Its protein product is CASSFPGVGEKLFF.

The CDR3 region is CASSYRRGFIQHF. CDR3 nucleotide sequence: TGTGCCAGCAGCTACAGGAGAGGTTTTATCCAGCATTTT. This chain joins TRBV6-5 and TRBJ1-5; D possibly corresponds to TRBD1 (5 bases). The germline CDR1 and CDR2 sequences are MNHEY and SVGAGI. The CDR3 has 13 amino acids. Trimming removed 6 bases from V and 12 bases from J, with 18 bases in between.

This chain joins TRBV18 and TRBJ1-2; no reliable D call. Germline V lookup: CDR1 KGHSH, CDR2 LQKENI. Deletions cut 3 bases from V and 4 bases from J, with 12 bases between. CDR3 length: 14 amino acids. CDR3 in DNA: TGTGCCAGCTCACCTTTCCCGGAGAGCTATGGCTACACCTTC. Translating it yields CASSPFPESYGYTF. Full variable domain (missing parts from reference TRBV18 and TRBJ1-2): NAGVMQNPRHLVRRRGQEARLRCSPMKGHSHVYWYRQLPEEGLKFMVYLQKENIIDESGMPKERFSAEFPKEGPSILRIQQVVRGDSAAYFCASSPFPESYGYTFGSGTRLTVV.

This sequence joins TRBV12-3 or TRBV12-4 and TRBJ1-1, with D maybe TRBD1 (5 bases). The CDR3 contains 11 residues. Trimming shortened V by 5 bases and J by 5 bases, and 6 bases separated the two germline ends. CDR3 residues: CASSRGTEAFF. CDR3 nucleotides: TGTGCCAGCAGTCGGGGGACTGAAGCTTTCTTT.

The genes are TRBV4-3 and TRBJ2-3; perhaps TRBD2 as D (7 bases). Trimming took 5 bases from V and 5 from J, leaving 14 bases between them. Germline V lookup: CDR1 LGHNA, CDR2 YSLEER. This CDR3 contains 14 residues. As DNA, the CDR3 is TGCGCCAGCAGCGGGGGGGCCTTTGGAGATACGCAGTATTTT. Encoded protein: CASSGGAFGDTQYF.

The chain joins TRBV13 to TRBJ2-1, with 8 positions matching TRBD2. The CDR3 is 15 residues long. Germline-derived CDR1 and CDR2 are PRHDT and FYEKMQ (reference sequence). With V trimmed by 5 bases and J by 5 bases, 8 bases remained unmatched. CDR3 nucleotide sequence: TGTGCCAGCAGCCCCCCCTTGCGGGGGGACAATGAGCAGTTCTTC. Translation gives CASSPPLRGDNEQFF.

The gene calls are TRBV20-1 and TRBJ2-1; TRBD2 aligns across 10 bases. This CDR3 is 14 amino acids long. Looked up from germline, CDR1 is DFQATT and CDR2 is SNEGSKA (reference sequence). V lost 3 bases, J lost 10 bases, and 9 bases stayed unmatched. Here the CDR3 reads CSASASGGAREQFF. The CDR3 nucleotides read TGCAGTGCTAGTGCCAGCGGGGGGGCCCGAGAGCAGTTCTTC.

CDR3 residues: CAISESGDRKPYGYTF. DNA for the CDR3: TGTGCCATCAGTGAGTCCGGGGACAGGAAACCCTATGGCTACACCTTC. J is TRBJ1-2 and V is TRBV10-3; TRBD1 agrees at 8 bases. Germline trimming cut 0 bases from V and 4 bases from J; bases unmatched to any gene: 7. The CDR3 has 16 residues. Germline V gene sequence: CDR1 ENHRY, CDR2 SYGVKD.

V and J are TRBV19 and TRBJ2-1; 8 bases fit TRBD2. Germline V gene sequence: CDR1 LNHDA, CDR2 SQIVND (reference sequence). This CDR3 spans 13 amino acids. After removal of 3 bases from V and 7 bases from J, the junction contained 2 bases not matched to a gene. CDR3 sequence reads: CASSIGGENEQFF. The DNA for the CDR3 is TGTGCCAGTAGTATCGGGGGGGAGAATGAGCAGTTCTTC.

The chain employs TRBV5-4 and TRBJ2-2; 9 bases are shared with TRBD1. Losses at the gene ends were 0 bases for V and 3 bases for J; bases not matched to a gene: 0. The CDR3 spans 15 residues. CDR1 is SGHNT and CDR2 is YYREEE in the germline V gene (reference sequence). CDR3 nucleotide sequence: TGTGCCAGCAGCTTGGGGACAGGGGACACCGGGGAGCTGTTTTTT. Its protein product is CASSLGTGDTGELFF.